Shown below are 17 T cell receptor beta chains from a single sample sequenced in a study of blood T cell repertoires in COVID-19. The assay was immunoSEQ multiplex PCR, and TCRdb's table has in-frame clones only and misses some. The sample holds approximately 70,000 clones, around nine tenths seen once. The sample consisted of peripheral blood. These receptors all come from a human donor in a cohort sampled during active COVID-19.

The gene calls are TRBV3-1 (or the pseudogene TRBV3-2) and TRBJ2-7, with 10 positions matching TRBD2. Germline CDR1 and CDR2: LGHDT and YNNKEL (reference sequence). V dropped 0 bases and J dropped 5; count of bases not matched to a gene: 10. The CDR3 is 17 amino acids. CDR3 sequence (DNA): TGTGCCAGCAGCCAAGAGAGTGCTAGCGGGAGAGTCGACGAGCAGTACTTC. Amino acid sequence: CASSQESASGRVDEQYF.

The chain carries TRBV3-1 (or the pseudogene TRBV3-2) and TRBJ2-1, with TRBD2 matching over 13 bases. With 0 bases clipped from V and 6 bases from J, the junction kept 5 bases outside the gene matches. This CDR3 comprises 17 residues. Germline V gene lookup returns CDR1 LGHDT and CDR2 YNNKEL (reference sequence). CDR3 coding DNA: TGTGCCAGCAGCCAAGAGGCCCGGACTAGCGGGAGCAATGAGCAGTTCTTC. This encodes CASSQEARTSGSNEQFF.

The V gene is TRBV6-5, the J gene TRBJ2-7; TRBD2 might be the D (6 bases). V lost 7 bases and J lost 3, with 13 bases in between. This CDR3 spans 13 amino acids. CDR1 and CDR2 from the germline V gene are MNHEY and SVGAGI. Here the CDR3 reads CASTRDLFYEQYF. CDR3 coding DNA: TGTGCCAGCACCAGGGACTTGTTCTACGAGCAGTACTTC.

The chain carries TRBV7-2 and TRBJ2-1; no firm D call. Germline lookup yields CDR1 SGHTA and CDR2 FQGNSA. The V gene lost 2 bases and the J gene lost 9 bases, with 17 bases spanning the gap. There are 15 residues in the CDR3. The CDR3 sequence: CASSLYAPGVSEQFF. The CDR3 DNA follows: TGTGCCAGCAGCTTATACGCACCCGGAGTAAGTGAGCAGTTCTTC.

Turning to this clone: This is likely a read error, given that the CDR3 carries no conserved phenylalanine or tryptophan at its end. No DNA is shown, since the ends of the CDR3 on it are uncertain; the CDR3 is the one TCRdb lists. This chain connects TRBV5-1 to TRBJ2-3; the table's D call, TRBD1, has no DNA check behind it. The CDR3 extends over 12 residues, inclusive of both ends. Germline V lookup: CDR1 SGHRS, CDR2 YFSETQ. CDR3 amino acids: CASSGRDRGTPR.

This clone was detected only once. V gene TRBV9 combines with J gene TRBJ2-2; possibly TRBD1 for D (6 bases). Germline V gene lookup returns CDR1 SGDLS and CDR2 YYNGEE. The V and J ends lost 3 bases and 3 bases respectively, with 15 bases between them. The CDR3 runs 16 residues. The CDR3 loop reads CASSATQGSDTGELFF. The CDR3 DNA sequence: TGTGCCAGCAGCGCTACACAGGGTTCCGACACCGGGGAGCTGTTTTTT.

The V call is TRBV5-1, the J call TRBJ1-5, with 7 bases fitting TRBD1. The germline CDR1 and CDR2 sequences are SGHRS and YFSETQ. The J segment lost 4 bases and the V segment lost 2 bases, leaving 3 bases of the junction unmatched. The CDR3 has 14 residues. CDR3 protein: CASSFGTENQPQHF. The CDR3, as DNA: TGCGCCAGCAGCTTCGGGACAGAGAATCAGCCCCAGCATTTT.

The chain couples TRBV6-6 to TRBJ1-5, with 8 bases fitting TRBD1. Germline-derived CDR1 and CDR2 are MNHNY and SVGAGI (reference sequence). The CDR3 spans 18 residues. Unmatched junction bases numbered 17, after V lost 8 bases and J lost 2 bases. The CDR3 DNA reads TGTGCCAGCCGTCCCGGGACAGGAATTGTATGGGGCAATCAGCCCCAGCATTTT. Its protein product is CASRPGTGIVWGNQPQHF.

CDR3 DNA: TGCGCCAGCAGCTCGTCCTCAGGGGACACTGAAGCTTTCTTT. It specifies CASSSSSGDTEAFF. J is TRBJ1-1 and V is TRBV5-1; tentative D call: TRBD1 (6 bases). The CDR3 spans 14 residues. The germline CDR1 and CDR2 sequences are SGHRS and YFSETQ. V lost 3 bases, J lost 3 bases, and 12 bases lay in between.

As DNA, the CDR3 is TGTGCCAGCAGCTTGTGGCAGACAACCTTCACAGATACGCAGTATTTT. Translating it yields CASSLWQTTFTDTQYF. J is TRBJ2-3 and V is TRBV5-5; D gene uncertain. V lost 1 base to trimming and J lost 2 bases, with 14 bases between them. Germline loops: CDR1 SGHKS, CDR2 YYEKEE (reference sequence). The CDR3 has 16 residues.

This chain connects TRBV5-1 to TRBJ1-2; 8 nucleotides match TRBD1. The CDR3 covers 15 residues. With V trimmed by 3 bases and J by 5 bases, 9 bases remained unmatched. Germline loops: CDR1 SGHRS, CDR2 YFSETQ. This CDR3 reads CASSSGQGGRYGYTF. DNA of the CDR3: TGCGCCAGCAGCTCCGGACAGGGAGGTAGATATGGCTACACCTTC.

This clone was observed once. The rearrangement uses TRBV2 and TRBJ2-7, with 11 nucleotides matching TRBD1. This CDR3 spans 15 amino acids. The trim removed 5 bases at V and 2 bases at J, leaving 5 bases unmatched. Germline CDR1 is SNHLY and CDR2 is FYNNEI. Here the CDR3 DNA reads TGTGCCAGCAGTCAACGGACAGGGGGCGCCTACGAGCAGTACTTC. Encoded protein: CASSQRTGGAYEQYF.

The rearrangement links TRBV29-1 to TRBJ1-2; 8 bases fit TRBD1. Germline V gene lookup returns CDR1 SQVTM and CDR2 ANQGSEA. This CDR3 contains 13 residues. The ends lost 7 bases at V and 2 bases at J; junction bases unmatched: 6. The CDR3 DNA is TGCAGCGGGGTCAGACAGGGGAACTATGGCTACACCTTC. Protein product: CSGVRQGNYGYTF.

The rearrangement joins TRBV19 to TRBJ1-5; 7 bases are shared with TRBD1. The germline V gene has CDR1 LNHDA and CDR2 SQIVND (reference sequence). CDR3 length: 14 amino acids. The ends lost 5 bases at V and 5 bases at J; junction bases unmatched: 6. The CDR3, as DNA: TGTGCCAGTAGTGCGGGCAGGGGGTATCAGCCCCAGCATTTT. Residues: CASSAGRGYQPQHF.

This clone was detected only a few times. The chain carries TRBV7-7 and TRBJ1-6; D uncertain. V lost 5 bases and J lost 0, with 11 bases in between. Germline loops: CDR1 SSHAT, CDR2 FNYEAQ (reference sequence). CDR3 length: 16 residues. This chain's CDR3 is CASSPEPGSYNSPLHF. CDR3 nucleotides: TGTGCCAGCAGCCCCGAACCGGGCTCCTATAATTCACCCCTCCACTTT.

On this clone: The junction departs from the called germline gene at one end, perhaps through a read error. CDR3 DNA sequence: TGTGCCAGCAGTTTGGACGTAGCGGTGGCTGAGCAGTTCTTC. This gives the protein CASSLDVAVAEQFF. The V and J genes are TRBV5-4 and TRBJ2-1; D is perhaps TRBD2 (6 bases). CDR3 size: 14 residues. Germline V CDR1 and CDR2: SGHNT, YYREEE (reference sequence). Looking up the rest from reference TRBV5-4 and TRBJ2-1 gives the full variable domain: ETGVTQSPTHLIKTRGQQVTLRCSSQSGHNTVSWYQQALGQGPQFIFQYYREEENGRGNFPPRFSGLQFPNYSSELNVNALELDDSALYLCASSLDVAVAEQFFGPGTRLTVL.

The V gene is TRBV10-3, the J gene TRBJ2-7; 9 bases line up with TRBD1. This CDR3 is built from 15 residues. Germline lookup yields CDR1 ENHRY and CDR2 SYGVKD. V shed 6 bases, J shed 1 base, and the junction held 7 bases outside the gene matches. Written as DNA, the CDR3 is TGTGCCATCAGGCCCCCGGGACAGGGTTCCTACGAGCAGTACTTC. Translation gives CAIRPPGQGSYEQYF.